Presented here are 9 T cell receptor beta chains from one specimen sequenced in a study of Ad26.COV2.S vaccination and SARS-CoV-2 variants. Sample treatment: some 20 received Ad26.COV2.S at low or high dose, single or two shots; about five received placebo; per-sample allocation not given. Sampling was performed 63 days after the first vaccine or placebo injection. Profiling relied on immunoSEQ multiplex PCR, and the TCRdb table lists in-frame clones only, not all of them. The sample carries more than 300,000 clones, approximately 86% recorded once. This material consisted of peripheral blood, taken in a trial of Ad26.COV2.S vaccine versus placebo. The receptor set was obtained from a person between 18 and 65 years old who received the Ad26.COV2.S COVID-19 vaccine or a placebo.

This clone has only one observation. One end of the junction varies from germline; a read error may be responsible. This chain joins TRBV7-7 and TRBJ2-5, with 10 bases aligning to TRBD1. CDR1 is SSHAT, CDR2 FNYEAQ, per germline (reference sequence). The CDR3 has 15 residues. The CDR3 DNA reads as TGTGCTAGCAGCCTAGGCAGACAGGGGGCGGAGACCCAGTACTTC. It encodes CASSLGRQGAETQYF.

The chain carries TRBV10-3 and TRBJ2-3; possibly TRBD1 for D (5 bases). The V end lost 0 bases, the J end lost 6 bases, and 19 bases lay between the germline ends. Germline CDR1 reads ENHRY; CDR2 reads SYGVKD. This CDR3 spans 17 amino acids. CDR3 nucleotide sequence: TGTGCCATCAGTGAGTCATACGGGCAGGGCCTGTTGGATACGCAGTATTTT. Translating gives CAISESYGQGLLDTQYF.

The chain uses TRBV11-3 and TRBJ2-2; 7 bases agree with TRBD2. This CDR3 comprises 16 residues. Germline V gene sequence: CDR1 SGHNT, CDR2 YENEEA. With V trimmed by 1 base and J by 0 bases, 2 bases remained unmatched. The CDR3 sequence: CASSLGTSANTGELFF. CDR3 nucleotide sequence: TGTGCCAGCAGCTTAGGTACTAGCGCGAACACCGGGGAGCTGTTTTTT.

This chain links TRBV6-5 with TRBJ1-5, with D unresolved. V dropped 6 bases and J dropped 6 bases, with 12 bases sitting between them. Germline CDR1 reads MNHEY; CDR2 reads SVGAGI. CDR3 length: 13 amino acids. CDR3 residues: CASRVESGQPQHF. The CDR3 coding sequence is TGTGCCAGCAGAGTCGAATCGGGTCAGCCCCAGCATTTT.

The rearrangement uses TRBV28 and TRBJ1-4; 10 bases match TRBD1. The V gene's germline CDR1 is MDHEN and CDR2 SYDVKM. The junction had 2 bases not matched to a gene; V was cut back by 4 bases and J by 6 bases. The CDR3 extends over 14 amino acids. CDR3 in DNA: TGTGCCAGCAGTTCGACAGGGGGCCATGAAAAACTGTTTTTT. Its translation: CASSSTGGHEKLFF.

The chain is built from TRBV6-5 and TRBJ1-1, with no clear D. The CDR3 sequence is 11 residues long. Germline lookup yields CDR1 MNHEY and CDR2 SVGAGI. Trimming removed 6 bases from V and 4 bases from J, with 6 bases in between. The CDR3 is CASSLGTEAFF. The CDR3 DNA reads as TGTGCCAGCAGCCTGGGCACTGAAGCTTTCTTT.

As concerns this clone: At the DNA level, this CDR3 is encoded by other sequences in the same sample as well. V and J are TRBV5-1 and TRBJ2-2; possible D gene TRBD2, 6 bases. V dropped 1 base and J dropped 1 base, with 8 bases sitting between them. This CDR3 has 15 amino acids. Germline-derived CDR1 and CDR2 are SGHRS and YFSETQ. CDR3 in DNA: TGCGCCAGCAGCTTGCTGCGGGGGAACACCGGGGAGCTGTTTTTT. This sequence encodes CASSLLRGNTGELFF.

The CDR3 here is CASSLVGGRPYEQYF. The CDR3 DNA is TGTGCCAGCAGCTTAGTGGGCGGGAGGCCCTACGAGCAGTACTTC. The chain recombines TRBV7-9 with TRBJ2-7, with 8 bases identical to TRBD2. Unmatched junction bases numbered 4, after V lost 1 base and J lost 2 bases. Germline values: CDR1 SEHNR, CDR2 FQNEAQ (reference sequence). The CDR3 length is 15 residues.

This chain connects TRBV6-1 to TRBJ1-1; D perhaps matches TRBD1 (5 bases). This CDR3 region has 14 residues. Germline CDR1 and CDR2: MNHNS and SASEGT. Trimming took off 2 bases at V and 3 bases at J, with 10 bases between the two ends. The CDR3 DNA is TGTGCCAGCAGTGAATTGGGACGGGACACTGAAGCTTTCTTT. Amino acids: CASSELGRDTEAFF.